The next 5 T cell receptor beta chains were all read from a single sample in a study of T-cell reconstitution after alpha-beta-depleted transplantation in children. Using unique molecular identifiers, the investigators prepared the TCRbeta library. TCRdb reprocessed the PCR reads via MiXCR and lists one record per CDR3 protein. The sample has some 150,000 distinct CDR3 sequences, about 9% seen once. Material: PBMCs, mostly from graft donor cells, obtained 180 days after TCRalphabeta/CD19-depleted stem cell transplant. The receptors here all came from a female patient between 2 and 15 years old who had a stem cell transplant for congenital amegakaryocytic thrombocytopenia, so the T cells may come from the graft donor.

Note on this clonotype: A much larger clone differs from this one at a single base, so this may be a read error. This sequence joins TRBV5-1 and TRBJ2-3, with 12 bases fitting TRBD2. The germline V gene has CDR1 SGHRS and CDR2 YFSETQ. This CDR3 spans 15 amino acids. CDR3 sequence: CASSRTSGDTDAQYF. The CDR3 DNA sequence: TGCGCCAGCAGCAGGACTAGCGGGGACACAGATGCGCAGTATTTT.

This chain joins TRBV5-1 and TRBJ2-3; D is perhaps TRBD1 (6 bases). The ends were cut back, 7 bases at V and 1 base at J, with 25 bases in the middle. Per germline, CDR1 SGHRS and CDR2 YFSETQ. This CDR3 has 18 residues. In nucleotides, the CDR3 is TGCGCCAGCCAAAGAAACCATTCTCCGGGACAAGGCACAGATACGCAGTATTTT. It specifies CASQRNHSPGQGTDTQYF.

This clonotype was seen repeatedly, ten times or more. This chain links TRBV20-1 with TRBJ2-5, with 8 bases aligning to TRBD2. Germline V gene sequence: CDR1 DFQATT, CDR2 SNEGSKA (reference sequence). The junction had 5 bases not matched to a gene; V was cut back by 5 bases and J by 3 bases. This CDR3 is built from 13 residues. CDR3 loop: CSAHLSGKETQYF. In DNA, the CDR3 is TGCAGTGCTCATCTTAGCGGGAAAGAGACCCAGTACTTC.

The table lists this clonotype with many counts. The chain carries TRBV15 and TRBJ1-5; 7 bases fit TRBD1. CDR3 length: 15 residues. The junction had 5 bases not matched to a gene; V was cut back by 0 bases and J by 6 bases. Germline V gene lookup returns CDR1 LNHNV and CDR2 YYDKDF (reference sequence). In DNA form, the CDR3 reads TGTGCCACCAGCAGAGACCACAGGGGAGGTCAGCCCCAGCATTTT. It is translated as CATSRDHRGGQPQHF.

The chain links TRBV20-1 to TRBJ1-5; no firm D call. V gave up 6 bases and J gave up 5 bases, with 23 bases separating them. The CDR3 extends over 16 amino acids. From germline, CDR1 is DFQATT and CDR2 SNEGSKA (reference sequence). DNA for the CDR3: TGCAGTGCGAGAAGAGGAGAGCTTCCGAGTGATCAGCCCCAGCATTTT. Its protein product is CSARRGELPSDQPQHF.